This T cell receptor beta chain was obtained from a study of blood T cell repertoires in COVID-19. Study details: Acute-phase and convalescent COVID-19 samples originated in the United States, Italy and Spain. Sources were T cells, B-cell-depleted T cells, or PBMCs; the material itself was cDNA or gDNA.

The authors' processing: Reference gene primer amplification in the assay estimated nucleated cell counts. This table comes from immunoSEQ multiplex PCR, and its TCRdb copy is limited to in-frame clones, with some not included. V, J and clone size were drawn from that table, and D and trimming were deduced from the DNA. The sample contains 85,000 to 130,000 clones, around 90% of which appear only once. CDR3 length: 17 amino acids. Trimming shortened V by 1 base and J by 0 bases, and 13 bases separated the two germline ends. Germline V lookup: CDR1 LNHNV, CDR2 YYDKDF (reference sequence). The receptor comes from a human donor in a cohort sampled during active COVID-19. This chain uses TRBV15 with TRBJ1-5, with D possibly TRBD1 on 6 matching bases. The specimen sequenced was peripheral blood. CDR3 residues: CATSRGRDNYSNQPQHF. In nucleotides, the CDR3 is TGTGCCACCAGCAGAGGAAGGGACAACTATAGCAATCAGCCCCAGCATTTT.